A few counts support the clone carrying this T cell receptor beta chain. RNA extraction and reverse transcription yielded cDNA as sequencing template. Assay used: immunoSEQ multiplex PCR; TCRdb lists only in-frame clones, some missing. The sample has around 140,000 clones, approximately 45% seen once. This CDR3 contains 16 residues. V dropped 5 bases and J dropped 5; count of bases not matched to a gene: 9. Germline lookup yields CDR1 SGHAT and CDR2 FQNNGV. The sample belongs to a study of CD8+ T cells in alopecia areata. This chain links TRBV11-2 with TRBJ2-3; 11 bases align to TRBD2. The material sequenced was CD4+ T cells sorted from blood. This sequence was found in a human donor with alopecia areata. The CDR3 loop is CASSHTTSGKRDTQYF. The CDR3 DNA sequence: TGTGCCAGCAGCCATACGACTAGCGGGAAAAGAGATACGCAGTATTTT.